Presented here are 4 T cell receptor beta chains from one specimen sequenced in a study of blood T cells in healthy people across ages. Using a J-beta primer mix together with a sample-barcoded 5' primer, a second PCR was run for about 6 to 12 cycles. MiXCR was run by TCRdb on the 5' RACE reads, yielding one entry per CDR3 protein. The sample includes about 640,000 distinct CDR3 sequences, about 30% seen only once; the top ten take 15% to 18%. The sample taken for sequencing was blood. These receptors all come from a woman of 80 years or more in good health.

CDR3 nucleotides: TGTGCCAGCACTGAATCCCCCCGAGGAGGTGGCTACACCTTC. Amino acids: CASTESPRGGGYTF. The chain joins TRBV28 to TRBJ1-2, with D unclear. This CDR3 is built from 14 residues. Trimming took off 7 bases at V and 7 bases at J, with 19 bases between the two ends. The germline CDR1 and CDR2 sequences are MDHEN and SYDVKM.

CDR3 loop: CASSGDSEAFF. The CDR3 DNA follows: TGTGCCAGCAGCGGGGACAGTGAAGCTTTCTTT. The chain links TRBV7-2 to TRBJ1-1; 7 bases match TRBD1. This CDR3 spans 11 amino acids. The ends lost 5 bases at V and 7 bases at J; junction bases unmatched: 1. CDR1 is SGHTA and CDR2 is FQGNSA in the germline V gene.

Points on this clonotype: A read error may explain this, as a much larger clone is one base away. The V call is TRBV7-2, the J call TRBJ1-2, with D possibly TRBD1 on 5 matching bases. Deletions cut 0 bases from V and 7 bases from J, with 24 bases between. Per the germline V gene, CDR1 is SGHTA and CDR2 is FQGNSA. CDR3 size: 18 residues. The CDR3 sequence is CASSLALIQDGRGSGYTF. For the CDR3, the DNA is TGTGCCAGCAGCTTAGCGCTAATTCAGGACGGAAGGGGCTCTGGCTACACCTTC.

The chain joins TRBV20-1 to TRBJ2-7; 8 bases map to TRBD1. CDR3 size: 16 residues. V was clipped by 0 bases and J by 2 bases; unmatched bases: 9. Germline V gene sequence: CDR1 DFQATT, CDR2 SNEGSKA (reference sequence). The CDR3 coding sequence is TGCAGTGCTAGAGATGGAGACAGGGGAGGCACCTACGAGCAGTACTTC. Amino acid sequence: CSARDGDRGGTYEQYF.